This TCR beta chain was observed in a study of response to subunit inactivated influenza vaccine. This clonotype was observed a handful of times. CDR3 size: 14 residues. The germline CDR1 and CDR2 sequences are ENHRY and SYGVKD. Trimming removed 1 base from V and 6 bases from J, with 12 bases in between. MiXCR, applied by TCRdb to the RT-PCR reads, yields one record per CDR3 protein. The sample holds 550,000 to 650,000 distinct CDR3 sequences, approximately 10% seen once. The input for sequencing was PBMCs from blood, taken on the day of vaccination. This TCR derives from a man aged 45-65 years who received an inactivated influenza vaccine. The chain carries TRBV10-3 and TRBJ2-5, with TRBD2 as a possible D gene (6 bases). CDR3 loop: CAISELRGAKTQYF. The CDR3 nucleotides are TGTGCCATCAGTGAGTTGCGGGGAGCCAAGACCCAGTACTTC.